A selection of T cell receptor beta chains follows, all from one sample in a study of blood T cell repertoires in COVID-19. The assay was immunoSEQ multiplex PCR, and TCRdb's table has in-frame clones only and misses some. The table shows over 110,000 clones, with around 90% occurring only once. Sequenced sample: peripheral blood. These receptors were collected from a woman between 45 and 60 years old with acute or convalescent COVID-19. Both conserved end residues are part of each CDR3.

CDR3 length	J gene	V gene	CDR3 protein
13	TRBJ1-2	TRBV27	CASSLQGVRGYTF
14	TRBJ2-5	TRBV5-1	CASGFRQGQETQYF
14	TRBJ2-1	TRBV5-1	CASSLWQGGNEQFF
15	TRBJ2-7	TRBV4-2	CASSPRGRAYYEQYF
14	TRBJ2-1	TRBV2	CASSLAGIIDEQFF
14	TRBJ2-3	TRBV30	CAWTRVGGADTQYF
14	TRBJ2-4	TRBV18	CASSPPRSSNIQYF
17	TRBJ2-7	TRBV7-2	CASSLGPGRDPSYEQYF
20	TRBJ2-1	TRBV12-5	CASGLAYRDRVQGVYNEQFF
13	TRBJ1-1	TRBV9	CASSVGGSTEAFF
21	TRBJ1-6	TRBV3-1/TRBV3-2	CASSQVAVVGSGSSYNSPLHF
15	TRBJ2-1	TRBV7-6	CASSSQRRAYNEQFF